Given below is one T cell receptor (beta chain) in context. Antigen specificity is unknown. This sample is drawn from a study of T cells in tumors after PD-1 blockade. Study-level background: Prior checkpoint blockade, systemic immunosuppressant use, or anti-cancer therapy within 4 weeks excluded patients. A subset received ongoing vismodegib 150 mg daily alongside anti-PD-1 therapy. Patients received pembrolizumab 200 mg every 3 weeks or cemiplimab 350 mg every 2 weeks.

Broader study findings: Around two fifths of tumor TCR clonotypes were also found in blood.

Libraries were prepared by immunoSEQ multiplex PCR; TCRdb keeps only in-frame clonotypes and omits some of them. The data contain about 20,000 clones, just under 80% of them singletons. This receptor was identified in a human donor with basal cell carcinoma. Sequencing was performed on PBMCs, taken before anti-PD-1 treatment.

The CDR3 is CASSRGDRAYEQYF. CDR3 coding DNA: TGTGCCAGCAGTAGAGGGGACAGGGCCTACGAGCAGTACTTC. The chain recombines TRBV27 with TRBJ2-7; 9 bases align to TRBD1. This CDR3 region has 14 residues. J gave up 2 bases and V 5 bases, and 4 bases lay outside the gene matches. CDR1 and CDR2 from the germline V gene are MNHEY and SMNVEV (reference sequence).